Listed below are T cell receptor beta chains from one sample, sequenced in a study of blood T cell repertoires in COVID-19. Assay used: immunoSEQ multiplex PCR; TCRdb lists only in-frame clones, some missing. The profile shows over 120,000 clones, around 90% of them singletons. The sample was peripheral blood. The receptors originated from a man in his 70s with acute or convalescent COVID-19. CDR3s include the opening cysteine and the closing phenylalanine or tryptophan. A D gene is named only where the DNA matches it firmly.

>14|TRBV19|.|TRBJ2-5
TGTGCCAGTAGTATTGGGCGAGGCGGGGAGACCCAGTACTTC
CASSIGRGGETQYF
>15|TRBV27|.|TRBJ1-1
TGTGCCAGCAGTTTAACAAGTCGAATGAACACTGAAGCTTTCTTT
CASSLTSRMNTEAFF
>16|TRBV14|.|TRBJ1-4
TGTGCCAGCAGCCACAGGGGCCGCCCAACTAATGAAAAACTGTTTTTT
CASSHRGRPTNEKLFF
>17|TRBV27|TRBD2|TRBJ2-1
TGTGCCAGCAGTTTGAGGCTAGCGGGACGAACCTACAATGAGCAGTTCTTC
CASSLRLAGRTYNEQFF
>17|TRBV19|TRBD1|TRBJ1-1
TGTGCCAGTATGGGGCTTCCGGGACAGGGACTGAACACTGAAGCTTTCTTT
CASMGLPGQGLNTEAFF
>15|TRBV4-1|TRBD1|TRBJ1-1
TGCGCCAGCAGCCAAGCCCCGGGACAGCCCACTGAAGCTTTCTTT
CASSQAPGQPTEAFF
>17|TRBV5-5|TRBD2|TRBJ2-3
TGTGCCAGCAGCCCTGGAAGACTAGCGGGGCACACAGATACGCAGTATTTT
CASSPGRLAGHTDTQYF
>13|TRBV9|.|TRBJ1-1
TGTGCCTCTAACAGAGGGGGAGATTCGTACGCTTTCTTT
CASNRGGDSYAFF
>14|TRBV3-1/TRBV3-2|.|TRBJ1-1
TGTGCCAGCAGCCTCTCCCAGACATACACTGAAGCTTTCTTT
CASSLSQTYTEAFF
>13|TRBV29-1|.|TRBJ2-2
TGCAGCGCCAGGCCTAGCTCCGGCGGGGAGCTGTTTTTT
CSARPSSGGELFF
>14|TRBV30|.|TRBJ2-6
TGTGCCTGGAGTGACGGTTATGGGGCCAACGTCCTGACTTTC
CAWSDGYGANVLTF
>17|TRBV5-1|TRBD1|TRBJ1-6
TGCGCCAGCAGCTTGGAGGGACAGGGGGTTGGTCGGTCACCCCTCCACTTT
CASSLEGQGVGRSPLHF
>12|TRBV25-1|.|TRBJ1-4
TGTGCCAGCAGTGAATATGGGGGCGGACTGTTTTTT
CASSEYGGGLFF